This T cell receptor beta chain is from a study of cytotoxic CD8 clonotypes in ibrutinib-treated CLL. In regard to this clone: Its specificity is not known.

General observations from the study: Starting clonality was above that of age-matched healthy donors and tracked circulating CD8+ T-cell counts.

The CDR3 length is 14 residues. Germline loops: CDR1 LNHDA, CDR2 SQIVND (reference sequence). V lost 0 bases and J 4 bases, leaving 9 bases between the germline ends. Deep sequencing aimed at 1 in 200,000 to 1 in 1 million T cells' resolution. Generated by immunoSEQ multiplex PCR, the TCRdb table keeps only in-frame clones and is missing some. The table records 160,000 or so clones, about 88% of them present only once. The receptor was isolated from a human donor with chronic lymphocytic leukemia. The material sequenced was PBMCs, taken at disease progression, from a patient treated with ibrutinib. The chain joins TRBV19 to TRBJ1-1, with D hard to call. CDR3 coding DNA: TGTGCCAGTAGTATAGAGCTCGGGGTCACTGAAGCTTTCTTT. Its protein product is CASSIELGVTEAFF.